This TCR beta chain stems from a study of T cells in Graves' hyperthyroidism and ophthalmopathy. This clonotype was recorded at least ten times. Amplification of TCR beta CDR3 regions used RNA as the template. With the HTBI primer set, the TCR CDR3 went through a first round of RT-PCR. A single record per CDR3 protein comes from TCRdb applying MiXCR to the multiplex PCR reads. The table shows some 800,000 distinct CDR3 sequences, with about 38% occurring only once. From germline, CDR1 is LGHNA and CDR2 YNFKEQ. This CDR3 is 13 amino acids long. V was cut by 0 bases and J by 3 bases, with 5 bases left in between.

The sample comprised blood. This sequence was found in a man in his late teens or twenties with Graves' hyperthyroidism. This chain connects TRBV4-2 to TRBJ1-1; D is ambiguous. Here the CDR3 reads CASSQEVDTEAFF. CDR3 in DNA: TGTGCCAGCAGCCAAGAGGTGGACACTGAAGCTTTCTTT.